This T cell receptor (beta chain) was captured by sequencing in a study of blood T cell repertoires in COVID-19. Background on the study: Researchers got acute and convalescent COVID-19 samples from the United States, Italy and Spain.

Original processing methods: Estimates of nucleated cell counts were drawn from the amplification of reference gene primers. Profiling relied on immunoSEQ multiplex PCR, and the TCRdb table lists in-frame clones only, not all of them. Clonal size and the V and J genes are those of that table, whereas D and trimming came from the DNA. The data show some 290,000 clones, around 90% seen once. The CDR3 contains 15 residues. The V and J ends lost 2 bases and 4 bases, in that order; junction bases with no gene match: 4. Germline CDR1 and CDR2: SGHRS and YFSETQ. While infection was still active, Seattle patients were enrolled and then followed longitudinally.

J is TRBJ1-4 and V is TRBV5-1, with 8 nucleotides matching TRBD1. The sequenced sample was peripheral blood. This receptor was obtained from a woman between 25 and 40 years old with COVID-19, enrolled during active disease. In DNA form, the CDR3 reads TGCGCCAGCAGCTTTTCAGGGGGCGATAATGAAAAACTGTTTTTT. Protein sequence: CASSFSGGDNEKLFF.